These T cell receptor beta chains were read from a single sample in a study of regulatory T cells in long-lasting Graves disease. TCRdb re-derived calls from the multiplex PCR reads in MiXCR, one entry per CDR3 protein. The top ten clones hold around 20% of a sample with approximately 250,000 distinct CDR3 sequences, around 20% of them seen once. The input for sequencing was peripheral blood mononuclear cells (PBMCs), taken at new diagnosis, from a patient treated with antithyroid drugs. These receptors were obtained from a female donor with Graves disease. Each CDR3 is given with its conserved first and last residue. The order of the fields is J gene, V gene, clone size, CDR3 length, D gene, CDR3 protein, CDR3 DNA. D genes are given only for firm matches. Clone size is not always given. Where it is, it says once, few, many or a class for expanded clones.

TRBJ2-3 | TRBV12-3/TRBV12-4 | many | 15 | - | CASRTSSGFSDTQYF | TGTGCCAGCAGGACTTCATCGGGGTTTTCAGATACGCAGTATTTT
TRBJ1-6 | TRBV2 | - | 15 | - | CASKPEGSYNSPLHF | TGTGCCAGCAAACCAGAAGGTTCCTATAATTCACCCCTCCACTTT
TRBJ2-2 | TRBV27 | many | 17 | - | CASSKDRPPLNTGELFF | TGTGCCAGCAGTAAGGACAGACCACCCCTAAACACCGGGGAGCTGTTTTTT
TRBJ2-1 | TRBV3-1 | few | 14 | - | CASSQSGGTDEQFF | TGTGCCAGCAGCCAAAGTGGCGGGACGGATGAGCAGTTCTTC
TRBJ1-1 | TRBV20-1 | many | 17 | TRBD1 | CSARDSEQGRLDTEAFF | TGCAGTGCTAGAGATTCAGAACAGGGGAGGTTGGACACTGAAGCTTTCTTT
TRBJ2-3 | TRBV7-8 | - | 17 | TRBD2 | CASSLFGLAGGTDTQYF | TGTGCCAGCAGCTTATTCGGGCTAGCGGGAGGCACAGATACGCAGTATTTT
TRBJ1-4 | TRBV12-3/TRBV12-4 | - | 17 | TRBD1 | CASTIGGSTGGNEKLFF | TGTGCCAGCACCATAGGAGGTTCGACAGGGGGCAATGAAAAACTGTTTTTT
TRBJ2-4 | TRBV29-1 | many | 20 | TRBD2 | CSVEDLAPRLAARAKNIQYF | TGCAGCGTTGAAGATCTGGCCCCACGACTAGCGGCAAGAGCCAAAAACATTCAGTACTTC
TRBJ1-2 | TRBV28 | many | 14 | - | CASSIGPGDYGYTF | TGTGCCAGCAGCATCGGGCCTGGGGACTATGGCTACACCTTC
TRBJ2-1 | TRBV6-2/TRBV6-3 | many | 14 | - | CASSEAQGRNEQFF | TGTGCCAGCAGTGAAGCCCAGGGTCGCAATGAGCAGTTCTTC
TRBJ2-1 | TRBV30 | many | 14 | TRBD1 | CAWKGASSYNEQFF | TGTGCCTGGAAGGGGGCCAGCTCCTACAATGAGCAGTTCTTC
TRBJ1-4 | TRBV6-5 | many | 17 | TRBD1 | CASSYAQGTGSDEKLFF | TGTGCCAGCAGTTACGCGCAGGGGACAGGGAGTGATGAAAAACTGTTTTTT
TRBJ2-5 | TRBV5-5 | many | 15 | TRBD1 | CASSPRTGGTETQYF | TGTGCCAGCAGCCCACGGACAGGGGGTACGGAGACCCAGTACTTC
TRBJ1-3 | TRBV27 | many | 14 | TRBD1 | CASRPQGGGNTIYF | TGTGCCAGCAGACCTCAGGGGGGGGGAAACACCATATATTTT
TRBJ2-1 | TRBV5-1 | - | 12 | - | CASSPPDKEQFF | TGCGCCAGCAGCCCGCCAGACAAGGAGCAGTTCTTC
TRBJ1-1 | TRBV29-1 | many | 11 | - | CSVELTTEAFF | TGCAGCGTTGAACTGACGACAGAAGCTTTCTTT
TRBJ2-1 | TRBV7-8 | many | 14 | - | CASSLEGPRNEQFF | TGTGCCAGCAGCTTAGAGGGTCCCCGCAATGAGCAGTTCTTC
TRBJ2-7 | TRBV20-1 | many | 14 | - | CSATSTGLSYEQYF | TGCAGTGCTACATCGACAGGCCTTTCCTACGAGCAGTACTTC
TRBJ2-1 | TRBV7-2 | many | 17 | TRBD2 | CASSARTSGRGRNEQFF | TGTGCCAGCAGCGCGCGGACTAGCGGGAGGGGGAGGAATGAGCAGTTCTTC
TRBJ2-2 | TRBV29-1 | many | 15 | - | CSVEAQYQNTGELFF | TGCAGCGTTGAAGCCCAGTACCAGAACACCGGGGAGCTGTTTTTT
TRBJ2-1 | TRBV11-3 | - | 15 | - | CASSTTQSSYNGQFF | TGTGCCAGCAGCACAACACAGAGCTCCTACAATGGGCAGTTCTTC
TRBJ2-1 | TRBV7-3 | many | 14 | - | CASRPSGAGDEQFF | TGTGCCAGCAGACCCTCAGGGGCGGGAGATGAGCAGTTCTTC
TRBJ1-2 | TRBV7-2 | many | 13 | TRBD1 | CASSAGTAYGYTF | TGTGCCAGCAGCGCGGGGACAGCTTATGGCTACACCTTC
TRBJ2-7 | TRBV18 | many | 16 | - | CASSPVGPNWPNEQYF | TGTGCCAGCTCACCTGTAGGCCCCAATTGGCCCAACGAGCAGTACTTC